This T cell receptor (beta chain) was profiled in a study of T cell responses to AZD1222 COVID-19 vaccine (dated by TCRdb to the early 2020s). The study in broad terms: AZD1222 recipients whose second dose came at about 4 weeks and those whose second dose came at about 12 weeks were combined into one group, since spike-specific TCR depth and breadth did not differ between the two schedules. Enrollment into the trials was organized by age into subgroups of 18-55, 56-69 and 70-plus years, and those subgroups contained around 150, 28 and 57 TCR-sequenced participants, respectively. TCR sequencing was performed for 230 to 250 trial participants, of whom about 210 were given two doses of AZD1222 and roughly 25 were given two doses of MenACWY control vaccine. Overall results and qualifications from the work: In the small 56-69-year group, the increase in depth fell short of significance, most likely because of low power. After two AZD1222 doses, spike-specific TCR breadth and depth were significantly higher than at day 0 and than in MenACWY recipients. Nearly half of unique spike-specific TCRs reportedly recognized epitopes outside regions mutated in the B.1.351 and B.1.1.7 variants. Only a handful of AZD1222 recipients were SARS-CoV-2 seropositive at baseline, limiting conclusions about previously exposed vaccinees. Because no day 14 peak-response samples were available, the repertoires could be characterized only after the peak T cell response. The whole spike protein was spanned by vaccine-associated CD4 TCRs, and dominant responses were seen in regions 160-218 and 743-854. Participants were mostly white British and included more females than males, and it was suggested by the authors that clonal diversity may have been underestimated.

A note on this clone: Its antigen is still unknown. Within one base of it there is no much larger clone, and no base qualities were kept.

The CDR3 regions of human TCRbeta chains were subjected to immunosequencing. The authors processed their data as follows. TCRs in the repertoires were matched against a reference library of SARS-CoV-2-specific TCRs that had been generated with the MIRA antigen-specificity platform. Breadth was defined as the fraction of unique TCRs that were SARS-CoV-2-associated. Depth was defined as the fraction of total T cells that were SARS-CoV-2-associated. Using the MIRA data, every spike-specific TCR was mapped to the spike region that the TCR reacted to and assigned to either a CD4 or a CD8 class. Log10-transformed breadth and depth values were compared by one-way ANOVA with Sidak's multiple comparisons tests. Imported from immuneACCESS, the table was reduced by TCRdb to in-frame sequences with V and J called. These copies leave out some clones; in studies compared against another copy, an unresolved V gene accounts for under half, and the cause of the remainder is not known. V and J calls and clone size follow that table, whereas D and trimming were derived from the DNA. In this sample the table shows some 150,000 clones, over 85% of which occur a single time. The ten biggest clones cover under 6.5% of the sample.

The CDR3, cysteine through phenylalanine, is 10 amino acids long. Just the 30-base CDR3 DNA is kept, in frame starting at base 1. CDR1 and CDR2 are read off the germline V gene as SQVTM and ANQGSEA. V drops 4 bases and J drops 4 bases, leaving 4 bases in between. Reading the label with the study, this specimen's time point is: baseline before first vaccination. The vaccinee samples were drawn from two UK trials, COV001 and COV002, one of which was a single-blind randomized controlled phase 2/3 trial testing AZD1222 (ChAdOx1 nCoV-19) in healthy adults. For TCRbeta chain sequencing, PBMC samples were collected from trial participants at day 0 and at day 28 after the second dose.

This specimen was peripheral blood, taken on day 0 of AZD1222 vaccination. The TCR originated in an adult in good health. The rearrangement joined TRBV29-1 to TRBJ1-1; the D gene is not confidently resolved. CDR3 sequence: CSVGVTEAFF. The nucleotides are TGCAGCGTTGGCGTCACTGAAGCTTTCTTT.